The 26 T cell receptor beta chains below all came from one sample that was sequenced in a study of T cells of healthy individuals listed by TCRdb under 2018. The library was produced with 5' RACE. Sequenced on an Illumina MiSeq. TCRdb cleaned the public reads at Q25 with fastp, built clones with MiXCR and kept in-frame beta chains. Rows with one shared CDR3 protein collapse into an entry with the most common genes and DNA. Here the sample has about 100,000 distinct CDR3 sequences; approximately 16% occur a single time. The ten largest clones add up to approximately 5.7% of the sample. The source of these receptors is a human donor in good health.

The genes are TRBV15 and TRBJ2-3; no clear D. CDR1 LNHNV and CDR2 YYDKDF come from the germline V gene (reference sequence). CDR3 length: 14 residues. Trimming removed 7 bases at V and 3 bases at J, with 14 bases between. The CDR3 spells CATKGSATTDTQYF. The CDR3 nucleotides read TGTGCCACCAAGGGTTCTGCTACAACAGATACGCAGTATTTT.

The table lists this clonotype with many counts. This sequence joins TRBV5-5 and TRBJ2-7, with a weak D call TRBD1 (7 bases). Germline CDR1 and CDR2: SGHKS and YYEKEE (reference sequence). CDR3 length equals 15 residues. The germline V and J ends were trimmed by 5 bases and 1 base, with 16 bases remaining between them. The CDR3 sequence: CASRSDRAGSYEQYF. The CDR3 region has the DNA TGTGCCAGCAGGTCCGACAGGGCGGGGTCCTACGAGCAGTACTTC. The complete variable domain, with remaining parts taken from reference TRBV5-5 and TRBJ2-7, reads DAGVTQSPTHLIKTRGQQVTLRCSPISGHKSVSWYQQVLGQGPQFIFQYYEKEERGRGNFPDRFSARQFPNYSSELNVNALLLGDSALYLCASRSDRAGSYEQYFGPGTRLTVT.

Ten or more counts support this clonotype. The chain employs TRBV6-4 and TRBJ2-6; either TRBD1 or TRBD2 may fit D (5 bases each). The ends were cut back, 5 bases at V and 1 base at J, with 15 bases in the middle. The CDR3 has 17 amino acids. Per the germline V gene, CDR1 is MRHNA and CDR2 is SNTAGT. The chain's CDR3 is CASSPGTSSSGANVLTF. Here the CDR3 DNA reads TGTGCCAGCAGTCCAGGGACGTCGAGTTCTGGGGCCAACGTCCTGACTTTC.

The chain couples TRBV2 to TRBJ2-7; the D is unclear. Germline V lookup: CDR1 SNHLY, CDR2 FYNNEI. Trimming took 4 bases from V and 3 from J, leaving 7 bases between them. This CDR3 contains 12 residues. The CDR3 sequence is CASSVTNYEQYF. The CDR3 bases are TGTGCCAGCAGTGTGACAAACTACGAGCAGTACTTC.

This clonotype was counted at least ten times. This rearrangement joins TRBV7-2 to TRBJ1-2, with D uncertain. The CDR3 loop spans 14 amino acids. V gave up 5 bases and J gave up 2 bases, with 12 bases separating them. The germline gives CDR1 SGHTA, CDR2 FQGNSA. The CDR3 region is CASSPGRRNYGYTF. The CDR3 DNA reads TGTGCCAGCAGCCCCGGCCGACGGAACTATGGCTACACCTTC.

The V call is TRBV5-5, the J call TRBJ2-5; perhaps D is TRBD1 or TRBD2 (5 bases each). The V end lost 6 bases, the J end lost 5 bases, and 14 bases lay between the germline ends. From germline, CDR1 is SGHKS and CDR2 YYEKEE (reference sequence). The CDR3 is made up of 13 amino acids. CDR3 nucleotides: TGTGCCAGCACCGAGAGGGGCAGGGAGACCCAGTACTTC. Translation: CASTERGRETQYF.

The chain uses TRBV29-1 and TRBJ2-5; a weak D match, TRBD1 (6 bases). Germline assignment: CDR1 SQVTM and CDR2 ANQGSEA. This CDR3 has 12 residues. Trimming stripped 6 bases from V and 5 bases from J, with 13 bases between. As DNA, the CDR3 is TGCAGCGTCGCGATTCAGGGGGAGACCCAGTACTTC. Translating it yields CSVAIQGETQYF. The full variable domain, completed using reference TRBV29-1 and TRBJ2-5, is SAVISQKPSRDICQRGTSLTIQCQVDSQVTMMFWYRQQPGQSLTLIATANQGSEATYESGFVIDKFPISRPNLTFSTLTVSNMSPEDSSIYLCSVAIQGETQYFGPGTRLLVL.

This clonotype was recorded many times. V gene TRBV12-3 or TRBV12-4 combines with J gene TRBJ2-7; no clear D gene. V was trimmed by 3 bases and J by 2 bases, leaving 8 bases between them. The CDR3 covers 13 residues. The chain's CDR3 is CASSLAGPYEQYF. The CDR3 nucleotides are TGTGCCAGCAGTTTGGCAGGACCCTACGAGCAGTACTTC.

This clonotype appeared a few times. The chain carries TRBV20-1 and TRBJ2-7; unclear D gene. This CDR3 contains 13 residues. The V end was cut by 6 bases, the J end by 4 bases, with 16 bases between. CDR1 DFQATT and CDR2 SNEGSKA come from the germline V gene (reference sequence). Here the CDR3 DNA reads TGCAGTGCATCCGACCCTGGGAAGTACGAGCAGTACTTC. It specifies CSASDPGKYEQYF.

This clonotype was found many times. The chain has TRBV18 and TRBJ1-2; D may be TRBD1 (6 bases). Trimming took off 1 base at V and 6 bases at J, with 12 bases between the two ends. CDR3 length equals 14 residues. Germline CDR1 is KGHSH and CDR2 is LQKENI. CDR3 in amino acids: CASSPQQGEDGYTF. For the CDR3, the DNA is TGTGCCAGCTCACCACAACAGGGAGAGGATGGCTACACCTTC.

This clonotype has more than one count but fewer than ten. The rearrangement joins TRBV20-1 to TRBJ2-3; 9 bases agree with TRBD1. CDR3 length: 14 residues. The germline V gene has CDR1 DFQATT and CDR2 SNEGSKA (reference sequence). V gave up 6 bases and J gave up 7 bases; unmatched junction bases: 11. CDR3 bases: TGCAGTGCCGGTGGGACAGGGACTCGTAATACGCAGTATTTT. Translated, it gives CSAGGTGTRNTQYF.

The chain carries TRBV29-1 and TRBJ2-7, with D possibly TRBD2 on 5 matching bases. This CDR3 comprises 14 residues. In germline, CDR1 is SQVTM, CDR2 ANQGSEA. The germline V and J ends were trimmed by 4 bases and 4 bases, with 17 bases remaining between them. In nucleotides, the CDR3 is TGCAGCGTTGGTGGGCTGTCTGGCGGGTACGAGCAGTACTTC. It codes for CSVGGLSGGYEQYF.

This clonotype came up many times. The CDR3 region is CASSVQGTTGELFF. CDR3 nucleotide sequence: TGCGCCAGCAGCGTACAGGGGACAACCGGGGAGCTGTTTTTT. This chain links TRBV5-1 with TRBJ2-2; TRBD1 matches at 7 bases. Germline CDR1 and CDR2: SGHRS and YFSETQ. With 4 bases clipped from V and 5 bases from J, the junction kept 5 bases outside the gene matches. The CDR3 runs 14 residues.

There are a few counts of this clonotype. The CDR3: CASSLRLDTQYF. DNA of the CDR3: TGTGCCAGCAGCCTTAGACTTGATACGCAGTATTTT. The chain recombines TRBV7-2 with TRBJ2-3; no definite D call. V was shortened by 5 bases and J by 6 bases, with 9 bases between the two germline ends. Germline V gene data show CDR1 as SGHTA and CDR2 as FQGNSA. The CDR3 spans 12 residues. Drawing the rest from reference TRBV7-2 and TRBJ2-3, the complete variable domain is GAGVSQSPSNKVTEKGKDVELRCDPISGHTALYWYRQSLGQGLEFLIYFQGNSAPDKSGLPSDRFSAERTGGSVSTLTIQRTQQEDSAVYLCASSLRLDTQYFGPGTRLTVL.

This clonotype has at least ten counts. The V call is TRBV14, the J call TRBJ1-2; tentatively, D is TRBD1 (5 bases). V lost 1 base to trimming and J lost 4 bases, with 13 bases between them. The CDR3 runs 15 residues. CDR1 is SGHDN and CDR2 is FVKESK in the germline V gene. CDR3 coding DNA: TGTGCCAGCAGCCAAGCAGCCGGGGCGCCCTATGGCTACACCTTC. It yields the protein CASSQAAGAPYGYTF.

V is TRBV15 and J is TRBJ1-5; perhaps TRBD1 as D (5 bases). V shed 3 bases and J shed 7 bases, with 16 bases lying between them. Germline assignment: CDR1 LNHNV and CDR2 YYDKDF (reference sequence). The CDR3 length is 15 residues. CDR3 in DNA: TGTGCCACCAGCAGCCCCGTGCAGGGATACCAGCCCCAGCATTTT. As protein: CATSSPVQGYQPQHF.

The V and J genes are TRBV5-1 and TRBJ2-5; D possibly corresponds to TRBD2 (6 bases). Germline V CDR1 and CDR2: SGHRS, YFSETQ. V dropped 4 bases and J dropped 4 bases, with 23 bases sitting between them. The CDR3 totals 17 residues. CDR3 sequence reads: CASSPAAGGAVRETQYF. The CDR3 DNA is TGCGCCAGCAGCCCTGCAGCTGGAGGGGCGGTAAGAGAGACCCAGTACTTC.

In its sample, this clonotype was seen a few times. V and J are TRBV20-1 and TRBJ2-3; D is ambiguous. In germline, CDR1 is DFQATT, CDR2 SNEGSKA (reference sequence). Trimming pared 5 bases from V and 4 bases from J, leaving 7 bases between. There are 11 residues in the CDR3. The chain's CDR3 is CSALRSDTQYF. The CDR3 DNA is TGCAGTGCTCTCCGATCAGATACGCAGTATTTT.

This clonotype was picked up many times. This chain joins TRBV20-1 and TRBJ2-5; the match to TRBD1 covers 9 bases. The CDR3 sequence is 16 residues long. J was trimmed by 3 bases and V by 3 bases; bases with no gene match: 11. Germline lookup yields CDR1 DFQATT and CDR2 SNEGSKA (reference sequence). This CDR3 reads CSASPLTGGRKETQYF. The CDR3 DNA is TGCAGTGCTAGCCCTCTGACAGGGGGAAGGAAAGAGACCCAGTACTTC.

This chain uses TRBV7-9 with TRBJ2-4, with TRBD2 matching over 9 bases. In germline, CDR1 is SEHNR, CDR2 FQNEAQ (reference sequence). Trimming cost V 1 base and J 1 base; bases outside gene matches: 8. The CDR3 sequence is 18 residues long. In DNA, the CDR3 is TGTGCCAGCAGCTTAGTTGCGGGAGGGCCAAGGGCCAAAAACATTCAGTACTTC. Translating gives CASSLVAGGPRAKNIQYF.

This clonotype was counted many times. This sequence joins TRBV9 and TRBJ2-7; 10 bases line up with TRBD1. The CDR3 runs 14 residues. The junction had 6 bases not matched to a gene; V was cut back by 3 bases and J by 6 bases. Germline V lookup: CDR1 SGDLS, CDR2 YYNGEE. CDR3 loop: CASSGPGTGAEQYF. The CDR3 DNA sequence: TGTGCCAGCAGCGGACCTGGGACAGGGGCCGAGCAGTACTTC.

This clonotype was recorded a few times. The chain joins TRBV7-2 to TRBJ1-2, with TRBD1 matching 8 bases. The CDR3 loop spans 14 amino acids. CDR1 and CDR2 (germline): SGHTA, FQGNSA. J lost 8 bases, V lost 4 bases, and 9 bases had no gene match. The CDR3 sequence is CASSSRDRGSGYTF. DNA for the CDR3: TGTGCCAGCAGCTCCCGAGACAGGGGCAGCGGCTACACCTTC.

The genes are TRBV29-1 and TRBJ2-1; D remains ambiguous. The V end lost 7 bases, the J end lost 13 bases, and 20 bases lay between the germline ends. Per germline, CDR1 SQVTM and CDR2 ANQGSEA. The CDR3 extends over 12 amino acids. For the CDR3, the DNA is TGCAGCGCACTCAGCCCCCAAGAGACCCAGTTCTTC. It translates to CSALSPQETQFF.

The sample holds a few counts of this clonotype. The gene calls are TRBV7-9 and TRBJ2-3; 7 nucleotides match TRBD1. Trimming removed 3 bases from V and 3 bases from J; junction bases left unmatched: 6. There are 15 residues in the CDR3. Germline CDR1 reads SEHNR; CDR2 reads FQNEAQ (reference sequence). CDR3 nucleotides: TGTGCCAGCAGCTTTGGGACAGTTCCGACAGATACGCAGTATTTT. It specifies CASSFGTVPTDTQYF.

The CDR3 loop reads CASSLGLAGVISYEQYF. DNA for the CDR3: TGTGCCAGCAGCTTGGGACTAGCGGGGGTGATCTCCTACGAGCAGTACTTC. The chain combines TRBV3-1 with TRBJ2-7; 14 nucleotides line up with TRBD2. The CDR3 sequence is 17 residues long. The J segment lost 0 bases and the V segment lost 5 bases, leaving 6 bases of the junction unmatched. CDR1 is LGHDT, CDR2 YNNKEL, per germline (reference sequence).

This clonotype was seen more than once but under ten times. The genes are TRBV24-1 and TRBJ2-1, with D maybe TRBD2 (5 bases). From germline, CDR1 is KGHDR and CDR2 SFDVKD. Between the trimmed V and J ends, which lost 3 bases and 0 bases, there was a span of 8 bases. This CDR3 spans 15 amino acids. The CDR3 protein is CATSDIASSYNEQFF. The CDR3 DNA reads TGTGCCACCAGTGATATAGCGAGCTCCTACAATGAGCAGTTCTTC.